This passage covers 25 T cell receptor beta chains from one sample sequenced in a study of shared clonotypes between healthy human individuals (dated by TCRdb to 2020 to 2022). The library was prepared using the immunoSEQ multiplex PCR assay. Here the immuneACCESS table is served through TCRdb, limited to in-frame sequences with V and J called. Missing clones are a known gap in these copies; in checked studies unresolved V genes cover under half, and the rest lacks a known reason. Across this sample there are 950,000 to 1,100,000 clones, with 75% seen only once. The leading ten clones occupy approximately 1.5% of the sample. Input material: memory CD4+ T cells sorted from blood. Reading the label with the study, this specimen's cell subset or site is: CD45RA-negative fraction. The receptors originated from a man younger than 35 in good health.

The chain's CDR3 is CASSQEGRAGQPQHF. CDR3 coding DNA: TGCGCCAGCAGCCAAGAGGGCAGGGCGGGTCAGCCCCAGCATTTT. The genes are TRBV4-1 and TRBJ1-5; possibly TRBD1 for D (5 bases). Germline values: CDR1 MGHRA, CDR2 YSYEKL. V lost 0 bases and J lost 6, with 12 bases in between. This CDR3 comprises 15 residues.

The chain couples TRBV5-4 to TRBJ2-4, with 7 bases lining up with TRBD1. Germline CDR1 is SGHNT and CDR2 is YYREEE (reference sequence). This CDR3 has 17 amino acids. V trimming: 6 bases; J trimming: 1 base; junction bases outside the gene matches: 13. The CDR3 reads CASTEGAGLSAKNIQYF. DNA of the CDR3: TGTGCCAGCACCGAGGGGGCAGGCCTATCGGCCAAAAACATTCAGTACTTC.

The V gene is TRBV4-1, the J gene TRBJ2-5, with D perhaps matching TRBD2 (5 bases). The CDR3 spans 17 residues. The germline CDR1 and CDR2 sequences are MGHRA and YSYEKL. Between the trimmed V and J ends, which lost 2 bases and 5 bases, there was a span of 21 bases. CDR3 DNA: TGCGCCAGCAGCCAACCAAGCGCGCCCACCCGGAGGGAGACCCAGTACTTC. Translating it yields CASSQPSAPTRRETQYF.

A word on this clone: A read error may explain this, as a much larger clone is one base away. Within the sample, other DNA sequences also encode this same CDR3. This chain uses TRBV5-1 with TRBJ2-6; weak D call: TRBD1 (5 bases). Germline loops: CDR1 SGHRS, CDR2 YFSETQ. The CDR3 covers 18 residues. The CDR3, as DNA: TGTGCCAGCAGCTTGCGAAGGGGTAATAGCTCTGGGGCCAACGTCCTGACTTTC. The encoded protein is CASSLRRGNSSGANVLTF. The full variable domain, rest sourced from reference TRBV5-1 and TRBJ2-6, is KAGVTQTPRYLIKTRGQQVTLSCSPISGHRSVSWYQQTPGQGLQFLFEYFSETQRNKGNFPGRFSGRQFSNSRSEMNVSTLELGDSALYLCASSLRRGNSSGANVLTFGAGSRLTVL.

A remark on this clone: One junction end disagrees with the germline gene, perhaps due to a read error. The chain recombines TRBV7-7 with TRBJ2-5; no definite D call. The CDR3 is 15 amino acids. Germline V gene sequence: CDR1 SSHAT, CDR2 FNYEAQ (reference sequence). The CDR3: CASSSGPPPQETQYF. The CDR3 nucleotides are TGTGCTAGCAGCTCCGGTCCACCACCTCAAGAGACCCAGTACTTC.

In its sample, this clone was seen many times. CDR3 sequence reads: CASSSEVTF. The CDR3 region has the DNA TGTGCCAGCAGCTCCGAGGTCACCTTC. The V call is TRBV7-2, the J call TRBJ1-2; D is unresolved. With 4 bases removed from V and 13 bases from J, the gap between germline ends came to 7 bases. The germline CDR1 and CDR2 sequences are SGHTA and FQGNSA. CDR3 length: 9 amino acids.

This clone was seen many times. The chain joins TRBV5-5 to TRBJ2-7, with a tentative D call TRBD1 (7 bases). Trimming shortened V by 3 bases and J by 4 bases, and 14 bases separated the two germline ends. The CDR3 is 14 amino acids. The germline gives CDR1 SGHKS, CDR2 YYEKEE (reference sequence). CDR3 nucleotides: TGTGCCAGCAGCTCGGGGGACAGCCGATACGAGCAGTACTTC. Translating it yields CASSSGDSRYEQYF.

The chain combines TRBV19 with TRBJ1-2, with no clear D. This CDR3 contains 15 residues. Germline lookup yields CDR1 LNHDA and CDR2 SQIVND (reference sequence). The V end was cut by 8 bases, the J end by 6 bases, with 22 bases between. The CDR3 loop is CASGLSQANGNGYTF. Here the CDR3 DNA reads TGTGCCAGTGGTCTTTCGCAGGCCAATGGGAATGGCTACACCTTC.

The gene calls are TRBV21-1 and TRBJ1-1. TRBV21-1 has pseudogene status. There are 17 residues in the CDR3. In DNA form, the CDR3 reads TGTGCCAGCAGCAAACCACAAGTGCGGGCACTGGCCACTGAAGCTTTCTTT. This encodes CASSKPQVRALATEAFF.

This clone was picked up a small number of times. The chain has TRBV2 and TRBJ1-1, with D perhaps matching TRBD1 (6 bases). CDR3 length: 14 amino acids. V dropped 6 bases and J dropped 1 base, with 12 bases sitting between them. Germline V gene data show CDR1 as SNHLY and CDR2 as FYNNEI. This CDR3 reads CASSRGGGNTEAFF. The DNA of the CDR3 is TGTGCCAGCAGCCGAGGGGGAGGGAACACTGAAGCTTTCTTT.

The J gene is TRBJ2-4, the V gene TRBV9; 9 nucleotides align to TRBD2. The CDR3 sequence is 20 residues long. CDR1 is SGDLS, CDR2 YYNGEE, per germline. The ends lost 0 bases at V and 5 bases at J; junction bases unmatched: 18. Written as DNA, the CDR3 is TGTGCCAGCAGCGTAGAAGGGGGTGGGACTAGCAATTCTCGGGAAAACATTCAGTACTTC. Encoded protein: CASSVEGGGTSNSRENIQYF.

In the case of this clone: This sample also contains other DNA sequences that code for the same CDR3. The rearrangement joins TRBV29-1 to TRBJ2-7, with D perhaps matching TRBD1 (6 bases). The germline V gene encodes CDR1 SQVTM and CDR2 ANQGSEA. The V end lost 5 bases, the J end lost 2 bases, and 10 bases lay between the germline ends. The CDR3 has 12 residues. The CDR3 is CSVSQGTYEQYF. The CDR3 bases are TGCAGCGTTTCGCAGGGGACCTACGAGCAGTACTTC.

V gene TRBV6-6 combines with J gene TRBJ1-4; D not certain. The CDR3 runs 13 residues. The germline V gene encodes CDR1 MNHNY and CDR2 SVGAGI (reference sequence). The V end lost 0 bases, the J end lost 8 bases, and 7 bases lay between the germline ends. CDR3 loop: CASSYSIREKLFF. CDR3 coding DNA: TGTGCCAGCAGTTACTCGATCAGGGAAAAACTGTTTTTT.

J is TRBJ2-5 and V is TRBV9, with D perhaps given as TRBD1 or TRBD2 (6 bases each). Near its end, the DNA agrees better with TRBJ2-7, so the J call may be wrong. The germline V gene has CDR1 SGDLS and CDR2 YYNGEE. This CDR3 is built from 15 residues. Written as DNA, the CDR3 is TGTGCCAGCAGCGCTACGGGGGCCTACGCCTACGAGCAGTACTTC. This encodes CASSATGAYAYEQYF.

As to this clone: Other DNA variants within this sample encode the same CDR3. The CDR3 is CASSIRTGYEQYF. In nucleotides, the CDR3 is TGTGCCAGTAGTATACGGACGGGGTACGAGCAGTACTTC. This rearrangement joins TRBV19 to TRBJ2-7; a weak D match, TRBD2 (5 bases). CDR3 length equals 13 residues. V dropped 2 bases and J dropped 4 bases, with 9 bases sitting between them. The germline V gene has CDR1 LNHDA and CDR2 SQIVND (reference sequence).

This chain links TRBV18 with TRBJ1-4; D is ambiguous. Germline assignment: CDR1 KGHSH and CDR2 LQKENI. This CDR3 spans 14 amino acids. V was pared by 0 bases and J by 7 bases, with 9 bases between. CDR3 DNA: TGTGCCAGCTCACCACCGATGATGGCTGAAAAACTGTTTTTT. Amino acid sequence: CASSPPMMAEKLFF. The complete variable domain, with remaining parts taken from reference TRBV18 and TRBJ1-4, reads NAGVMQNPRHLVRRRGQEARLRCSPMKGHSHVYWYRQLPEEGLKFMVYLQKENIIDESGMPKERFSAEFPKEGPSILRIQQVVRGDSAAYFCASSPPMMAEKLFFGSGTQLSVL.

The chain employs TRBV25-1 and TRBJ2-7; 8 nucleotides match TRBD1. After removal of 4 bases from V and 0 bases from J, the junction contained 8 bases not matched to a gene. The CDR3 has 16 residues. Germline V lookup: CDR1 MGHDK, CDR2 SYGVNS. CDR3 residues: CASSGGTGHISYEQYF. CDR3 nucleotides: TGTGCCAGCAGTGGTGGGACAGGCCATATCTCCTACGAGCAGTACTTC.

Points on this clone: Within the sample, other DNA sequences also encode this same CDR3. The chain has TRBV5-1 and TRBJ2-3; D unresolved. Trimming shortened V by 5 bases and J by 0 bases, and 7 bases separated the two germline ends. Germline V CDR1 and CDR2: SGHRS, YFSETQ. This CDR3 spans 13 amino acids. CDR3 DNA: TGCGCCAGCAGTTCCCTAAGCACAGATACGCAGTATTTT. Translating it yields CASSSLSTDTQYF.

The gene calls are TRBV7-2 and TRBJ1-6, with 11 bases that match TRBD1. This CDR3 has 15 amino acids. The germline V gene encodes CDR1 SGHTA and CDR2 FQGNSA. V lost 1 base to trimming and J lost 10 bases; unmatched junction nucleotides: 3. The CDR3: CASSLGGQGGSPLHF. The CDR3 DNA is TGTGCCAGCAGCTTAGGGGGACAGGGGGGATCACCCCTCCACTTT.

V and J are TRBV6-6 and TRBJ2-7, with 9 nucleotides matching TRBD1. CDR3 length: 12 residues. The germline V gene encodes CDR1 MNHNY and CDR2 SVGAGI (reference sequence). In DNA form, the CDR3 reads TGTGACCCGGACAGGGGCTCCTACGAGCAGTACTTC. Translating gives CDPDRGSYEQYF.

This chain uses TRBV4-1 with TRBJ1-1; D is perhaps TRBD1 (5 bases). V was trimmed by 5 bases and J by 7 bases, leaving 17 bases between them. The CDR3 sequence is 14 residues long. CDR1 and CDR2 (germline): MGHRA, YSYEKL. In nucleotides, the CDR3 is TGCGCCAGCAGCTCCCCGGGGACCCGCAATGAAGCTTTCTTT. This sequence encodes CASSSPGTRNEAFF.

J is TRBJ1-2 and V is TRBV6-5; D not resolved. Per germline, CDR1 MNHEY and CDR2 SVGAGI. This CDR3 is built from 12 residues. Trimming left V 11 bases short and J 4 bases short, with 14 bases between. The CDR3 here is CASSKGGYGYTF. CDR3 coding DNA: TGTGCCTCGAGCAAGGGAGGCTATGGCTACACCTTC.

This rearrangement joins TRBV5-1 to TRBJ2-5; TRBD2 is a possible D gene (6 bases). The germline V gene encodes CDR1 SGHRS and CDR2 YFSETQ. V lost 6 bases to trimming and J lost 1 base, with 16 bases between them. This CDR3 has 15 residues. The CDR3 DNA sequence: TGCGCCAGCACCCCCGCACCGGGACTCCAAGAGACCCAGTACTTC. It is translated as CASTPAPGLQETQYF.

This chain links TRBV7-9 with TRBJ1-2; 7 nucleotides align to TRBD1. Per germline, CDR1 SEHNR and CDR2 FQNEAQ (reference sequence). CDR3 length: 12 residues. With 1 base clipped from V and 8 bases from J, the junction kept 1 base outside the gene matches. This chain's CDR3 is CASSLDRGGYTF. CDR3 bases: TGTGCCAGCAGCTTAGACAGGGGAGGCTACACCTTC.

J is TRBJ2-3 and V is TRBV5-1, with TRBD2 matching over 14 bases. This CDR3 contains 17 residues. The V segment lost 3 bases and the J segment 0 bases; nucleotides outside the gene matches: 3. In germline, CDR1 is SGHRS, CDR2 YFSETQ. The CDR3 region has the DNA TGCGCCAGCAGCTCGGGACTAGCGGGGGCAAGCACAGATACGCAGTATTTT. The encoded protein is CASSSGLAGASTDTQYF.